A single sample is the source of the 21 T cell receptor beta chains below, sequenced in a study of T cell changes during pregnancy in multiple sclerosis. Assay used: immunoSEQ multiplex PCR; TCRdb lists only in-frame clones, some missing. Among about 50,000 clones listed, 92% were seen once. The sequenced sample was CD4+ T cells from peripheral blood mononuclear cells, obtained after pregnancy. The source of these receptors is a female donor with multiple sclerosis, enrolled in a pregnancy study.

This clone was seen only once. The chain combines TRBV7-9 with TRBJ2-7; 7 bases agree with TRBD2. Looked up from germline, CDR1 is SEHNR and CDR2 is FQNEAQ (reference sequence). V lost 5 bases, J lost 0 bases, and 7 bases stayed unmatched. This CDR3 spans 15 amino acids. Written as DNA, the CDR3 is TGTGCCAGCAGCCCCCGGCTAGCGGCCTCCTACGAGCAGTACTTC. Protein product: CASSPRLAASYEQYF.

This sequence joins TRBV30 and TRBJ1-2; TRBD1 matches 10 bases. Germline V CDR1 and CDR2: GTSNPN, SVGIG (reference sequence). The CDR3 length is 14 residues. The junction had 4 bases not matched to a gene; V was cut back by 5 bases and J by 1 base. This chain's CDR3 is CAWVGTGDNYGYTF. The DNA for the CDR3 is TGTGCCTGGGTTGGGACAGGGGATAACTATGGCTACACCTTC.

The J gene is TRBJ2-7, the V gene TRBV7-2; 10 bases align to TRBD2. The CDR3 has 16 amino acids. V lost 0 bases and J lost 5; bases outside the gene matches: 7. CDR1 and CDR2 from the germline V gene are SGHTA and FQGNSA. The CDR3 DNA sequence: TGTGCCAGCAGCTTAGCGCGCTCTAGCGGGAGCCACGAGCAGTACTTC. This codes for CASSLARSSGSHEQYF.

The chain carries TRBV10-2 and TRBJ1-5; D call uncertain. V lost 4 bases and J 6 bases, leaving 10 bases between the germline ends. This CDR3 contains 13 residues. The V gene's germline CDR1 is WSHSY and CDR2 SAAADI. CDR3 DNA: TGCGCCAGCAGTGCCCTAGGCGGTCAGCCCCAGCATTTT. Translating it yields CASSALGGQPQHF.

This chain connects TRBV2 to TRBJ2-1; 13 positions agree with TRBD2. Germline CDR1 SNHLY, CDR2 FYNNEI. J gave up 6 bases and V 6 bases, and 5 bases lay outside the gene matches. The CDR3 contains 15 residues. CDR3 in DNA: TGTGCCAGCAGATTGGGGACTAGCGGGATCAATGAGCAGTTCTTC. This codes for CASRLGTSGINEQFF.

This chain joins TRBV5-1 and TRBJ2-1; 12 bases are a match to TRBD2. Germline V gives CDR1 SGHRS, CDR2 YFSETQ. This CDR3 is built from 17 residues. With V trimmed by 2 bases and J by 7 bases, 10 bases remained unmatched. In nucleotides, the CDR3 is TGCGCCAGCAGCTTAAGTCTGACTAGCGGGAGATTAAATGAGCAGTTCTTC. Amino acids: CASSLSLTSGRLNEQFF.

The chain uses TRBV28 and TRBJ2-1; 14 nucleotides agree with TRBD2. The J segment lost 4 bases and the V segment lost 6 bases, leaving 8 bases of the junction unmatched. Germline assignment: CDR1 MDHEN and CDR2 SYDVKM. CDR3 size: 17 residues. CDR3 coding DNA: TGTGCCAGCAGCCCCGGGACTAGCGGGAGCATTTACAATGAGCAGTTCTTC. Translating gives CASSPGTSGSIYNEQFF.

V gene TRBV19 combines with J gene TRBJ1-5; 7 bases match TRBD1. CDR3 size: 15 residues. Trimming took 5 bases from V and 6 from J; bases not matched to a gene: 10. Per germline, CDR1 LNHDA and CDR2 SQIVND (reference sequence). CDR3 coding DNA: TGTGCCAGTAGTGCCCAAGACAGGGCAGGTCAGCCCCAGCATTTT. Protein: CASSAQDRAGQPQHF. The variable domain in full, completed from reference TRBV19 and TRBJ1-5, reads DGGITQSPKYLFRKEGQNVTLSCEQNLNHDAMYWYRQDPGQGLRLIYYSQIVNDFQKGDIAEGYSVSREKKESFPLTVTSAQKNPTAFYLCASSAQDRAGQPQHFGDGTRLSIL.

The chain couples TRBV10-3 to TRBJ2-1, with D possibly being TRBD2 (5 bases). Germline CDR1 reads ENHRY; CDR2 reads SYGVKD. The CDR3 extends over 14 amino acids. V lost 8 bases, J lost 2 bases, and 13 bases lay in between. The CDR3 reads CAIQAGSPYNEQFF. The CDR3 DNA follows: TGTGCCATCCAGGCTGGGAGTCCCTACAATGAGCAGTTCTTC.

This sequence joins TRBV4-1 and TRBJ1-4; D is unclear. This CDR3 has 15 residues. Germline-derived CDR1 and CDR2 are MGHRA and YSYEKL. Trimming left V 1 base short and J 4 bases short, with 10 bases between. CDR3 protein: CASSQATGFNEKLFF. CDR3 sequence (DNA): TGCGCCAGCAGCCAAGCGACGGGGTTTAATGAAAAACTGTTTTTT.

This chain uses TRBV30 with TRBJ1-3; maybe TRBD1 (6 bases). V lost 5 bases to trimming and J lost 2 bases, with 10 bases between them. The germline V gene has CDR1 GTSNPN and CDR2 SVGIG (reference sequence). CDR3 length equals 13 residues. CDR3 loop: CAWQRDTGNTIYF. DNA for the CDR3: TGTGCCTGGCAAAGGGACACTGGAAACACCATATATTTT.

J is TRBJ2-7 and V is TRBV7-9; 8 positions agree with TRBD1. Trimming took 5 bases from V and 3 from J; bases not matched to a gene: 6. Germline CDR1 reads SEHNR; CDR2 reads FQNEAQ (reference sequence). The CDR3 covers 14 residues. CDR3 in DNA: TGTGCCAGCAGCCCTGGACAGGGATTCTACGAGCAGTACTTC. Residues: CASSPGQGFYEQYF.

The chain links TRBV30 to TRBJ2-1, with 13 bases that match TRBD2. V was pared by 0 bases and J by 3 bases, with 14 bases of the junction left unmatched. CDR1 and CDR2 (germline): GTSNPN, SVGIG (reference sequence). This CDR3 contains 20 residues. CDR3 in DNA: TGTGCCTGGAGTGTACTTCGACCCTGGGGACTAGCGGGACACTACAATGAGCAGTTCTTC. This gives the protein CAWSVLRPWGLAGHYNEQFF.

This chain joins TRBV5-1 and TRBJ1-6; D not certain. From germline, CDR1 is SGHRS and CDR2 YFSETQ. CDR3 length: 15 amino acids. V was shortened by 4 bases and J by 11 bases, with 19 bases between the two germline ends. The CDR3 region has the DNA TGCGCCAGCAGCGGATGGGGAGGCCAGATTGCACCCCTCCACTTT. Translated, it gives CASSGWGGQIAPLHF.

The chain joins TRBV2 to TRBJ2-1; 7 bases agree with TRBD2. In germline, CDR1 is SNHLY, CDR2 FYNNEI. The junction had 0 bases not matched to a gene; V was cut back by 1 base and J by 3 bases. This CDR3 spans 14 amino acids. CDR3 sequence: CASSEGGGYNEQFF. In DNA, the CDR3 is TGTGCCAGCAGTGAAGGCGGGGGCTACAATGAGCAGTTCTTC.

This clone has just a few counts. The rearrangement links TRBV29-1 to TRBJ2-7; 7 nucleotides match TRBD2. Germline CDR1 reads SQVTM; CDR2 reads ANQGSEA. V dropped 3 bases and J dropped 4; count of bases not matched to a gene: 9. The CDR3 has 14 residues. CDR3 amino acids: CSVDRGGRGYEQYF. CDR3 nucleotides: TGCAGCGTTGATAGAGGCGGGAGAGGGTACGAGCAGTACTTC.

The chain employs TRBV2 and TRBJ2-3, with D perhaps TRBD2 (6 bases). V gave up 7 bases and J gave up 4 bases, with 9 bases separating them. CDR1 and CDR2 (germline): SNHLY, FYNNEI. This CDR3 region has 12 residues. CDR3 in amino acids: CASTGDADTQYF. CDR3 DNA sequence: TGTGCCAGCACGGGGGACGCAGATACGCAGTATTTT.

This rearrangement joins TRBV25-1 to TRBJ1-2, with a tentative D call TRBD1 (5 bases). Trimming removed 4 bases at V and 4 bases at J, with 10 bases between. The CDR3 consists of 13 residues. Germline CDR1 and CDR2: MGHDK and SYGVNS. The CDR3 sequence: CASSVQAFYGYTF. CDR3 bases: TGTGCCAGCAGTGTACAGGCTTTCTATGGCTACACCTTC.

The chain uses TRBV27 and TRBJ2-3; 9 nucleotides line up with TRBD2. The CDR3 is 15 amino acids. Germline trimming cut 3 bases from V and 4 bases from J; bases unmatched to any gene: 5. The germline V gene has CDR1 MNHEY and CDR2 SMNVEV (reference sequence). CDR3 in DNA: TGTGCCAGCAGTTTTGGCGGGAGGGCCCCAGATACGCAGTATTTT. Translating gives CASSFGGRAPDTQYF.

The chain has TRBV7-8 and TRBJ2-1; TRBD1 is a possible D gene (6 bases). V lost 3 bases to trimming and J lost 5 bases, with 17 bases between them. Germline CDR1 is SGHVS and CDR2 is FQNEAQ. The CDR3 runs to 16 residues. The CDR3, as DNA: TGTGCCAGCAGCTTCTCTAAGGGGGAGAGGAACAATGAGCAGTTCTTC. Its protein is CASSFSKGERNNEQFF.

This clone was observed once. The V and J genes are TRBV21-1 and TRBJ2-7; the table calls TRBD1, which could not be checked here. TRBV21-1 is a pseudogene segment. This CDR3 has 14 residues. CDR3 sequence: CASRLPGQNYEQYF. In nucleotides, the CDR3 is TGTGCCAGCAGACTTCCGGGACAGAACTACGAGCAGTACTTC.